This TCR beta chain was observed in a study of blood T cell repertoires in COVID-19. Produced via immunoSEQ multiplex PCR; TCRdb's table is partial and in-frame only. This table has approximately 350,000 clones, less than 90% appearing once. The source of this sequence is a woman aged 45-65 years who had recovered from COVID-19. Sequencing was carried out using PBMCs or T cells enriched from blood (not recorded which).

The CDR3 sequence: CASSYSSSAQFSYEQYF. CDR3 DNA sequence: TGTGCCAGCAGTTACTCGAGCAGCGCGCAGTTCTCCTACGAGCAGTACTTC. The J gene is TRBJ2-7, the V gene TRBV6-2 or TRBV6-3; unclear D gene. The V gene's germline CDR1 is MNHEY and CDR2 SVGEGT. With 0 bases removed from V and 0 bases from J, the gap between germline ends came to 15 bases. CDR3 length: 17 residues.